This TCR beta chain was sequenced for a study of T cell repertoires in cytomegalovirus infection (dated by TCRdb to about 2019). Study-wide context: Donor HLA type was relevant to the analysis, because carriage of CMV infection together with the matching HLA type was indicated by public TCR beta signatures.

General study outcomes and caveats: In both this cohort and an independent 352-donor cohort, the cumulative frequency of public TCR beta family members distinguished carriers of CMV infection plus the relevant HLA type. The ex vivo response was dominated by HLA-C-restricted CMV-specific TCR beta clonotypes, which also provided the single most frequent clonotype in two of eight donors.

Sequenced using an Illumina HiSeq 1500. TCRdb itself trimmed the public reads at Q25 with fastp, ran MiXCR and retained productive beta chains. A single entry per CDR3 protein holds the most common genes and DNA from its merged rows. Present in this sample are under 200,000 distinct CDR3 sequences, 7.5% to 10% of which were seen just once. The ten largest clones take up about 4.6% of the sample. This clonotype was seen repeatedly, ten times or more. Its antigen is unknown. There are no base qualities to consult, and no much larger clone falls within one base. The junction carries 19 bases between V and J, which are trimmed by 3 bases and 4 bases respectively. Taken from the germline V gene, the CDR1 and CDR2 loops are SGHTA and FQGNSA. The CDR3 runs 17 residues from the cysteine to the phenylalanine. Just the 51-base CDR3 DNA is kept, in frame starting at base 1.

The origin of this receptor is a human donor in good health (CMV status not recorded). Some clones in this sample may be carry-over from other donors' samples. The rearrangement combines TRBV7-2 with TRBJ1-5; D gene: possibly TRBD1, on 6 matching bases. The material sequenced was PBMCs. In nucleotides, the sequence is TGTGCCAGCAGCTTTTCCGCGAGGGGGGCGGTTAATCAGCCCCAGCATTTT. It encodes CASSFSARGAVNQPQHF.